The clone carrying this T cell receptor (beta chain) has more than one count but fewer than ten. Antigen specificity is unknown. The second PCR ran about 6 to 12 cycles with a sample-barcoded 5' primer and J-beta primers. TCRdb ran MiXCR on the 5' RACE reads and lists one entry per CDR3 protein. The sample lists some 1.7 million distinct CDR3 sequences, roughly 27% seen once, with about 7.7% in the top ten. CDR1 and CDR2 (germline): SGHRS, YFSETQ. V shed 3 bases, J shed 4 bases, and the junction held 10 bases outside the gene matches. The CDR3 consists of 16 residues. These data belong to a study of blood T cells in healthy people across ages. Findings and caveats of the study: One million T cells yielded diversity estimates that were considered underestimates.

The rearrangement joins TRBV5-1 to TRBJ2-3; 8 nucleotides line up with TRBD1. This TCR came from a woman in her twenties or thirties in good health. Material for sequencing was blood. The CDR3 loop is CASSYRTGLIADTQYF. CDR3 nucleotide sequence: TGCGCCAGCAGCTACAGGACAGGGCTAATTGCAGATACGCAGTATTTT.